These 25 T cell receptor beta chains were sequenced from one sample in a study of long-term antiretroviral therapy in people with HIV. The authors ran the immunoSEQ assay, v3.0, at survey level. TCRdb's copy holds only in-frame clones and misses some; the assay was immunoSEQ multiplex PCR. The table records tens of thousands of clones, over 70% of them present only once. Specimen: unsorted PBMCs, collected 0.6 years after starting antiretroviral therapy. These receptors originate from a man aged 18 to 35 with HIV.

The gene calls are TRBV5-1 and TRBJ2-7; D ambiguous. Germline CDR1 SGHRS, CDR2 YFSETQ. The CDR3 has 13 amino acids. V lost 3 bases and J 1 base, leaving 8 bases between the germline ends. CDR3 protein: CASSSLVSYEQYF. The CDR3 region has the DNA TGCGCCAGCAGCTCTCTAGTTTCCTACGAGCAGTACTTC. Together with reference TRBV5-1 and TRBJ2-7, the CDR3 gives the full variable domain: KAGVTQTPRYLIKTRGQQVTLSCSPISGHRSVSWYQQTPGQGLQFLFEYFSETQRNKGNFPGRFSGRQFSNSRSEMNVSTLELGDSALYLCASSSLVSYEQYFGPGTRLTVT.

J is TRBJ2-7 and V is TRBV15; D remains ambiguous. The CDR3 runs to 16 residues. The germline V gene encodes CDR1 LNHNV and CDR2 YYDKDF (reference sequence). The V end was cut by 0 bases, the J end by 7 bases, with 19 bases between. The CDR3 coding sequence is TGTGCCACCAGCAGAGATCAAAGACGAACTCCCGGGGAGCAGTACTTC. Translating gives CATSRDQRRTPGEQYF.

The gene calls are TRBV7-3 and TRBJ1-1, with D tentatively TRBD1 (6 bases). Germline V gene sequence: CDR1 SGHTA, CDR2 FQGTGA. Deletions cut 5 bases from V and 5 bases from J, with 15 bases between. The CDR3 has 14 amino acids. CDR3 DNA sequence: TGTGCCAGCAGCCCAGCCGGGACAATAACTGAAGCTTTCTTT. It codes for CASSPAGTITEAFF. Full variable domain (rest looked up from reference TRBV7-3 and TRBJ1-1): GAGVSQTPSNKVTEKGKYVELRCDPISGHTALYWYRQSLGQGPEFLIYFQGTGAADDSGLPNDRFFAVRPEGSVSTLKIQRTERGDSAVYLCASSPAGTITEAFFGQGTRLTVV.

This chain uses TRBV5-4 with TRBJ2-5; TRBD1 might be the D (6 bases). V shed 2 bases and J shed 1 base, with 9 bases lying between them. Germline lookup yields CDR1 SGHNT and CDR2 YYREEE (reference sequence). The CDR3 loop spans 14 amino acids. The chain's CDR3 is CASSFGQFQETQYF. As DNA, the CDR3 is TGTGCCAGCAGCTTTGGACAGTTCCAAGAGACCCAGTACTTC.

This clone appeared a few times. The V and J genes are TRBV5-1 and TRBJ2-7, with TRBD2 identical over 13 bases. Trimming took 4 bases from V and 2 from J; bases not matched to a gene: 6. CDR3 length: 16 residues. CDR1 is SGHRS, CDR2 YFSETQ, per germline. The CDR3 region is CASSRWTSGGTYEQYF. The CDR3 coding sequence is TGCGCCAGCAGCCGATGGACTAGCGGGGGAACCTACGAGCAGTACTTC.

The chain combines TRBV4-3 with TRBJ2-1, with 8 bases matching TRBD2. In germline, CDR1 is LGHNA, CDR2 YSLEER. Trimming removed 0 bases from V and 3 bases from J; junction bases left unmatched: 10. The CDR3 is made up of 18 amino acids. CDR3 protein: CASSQDRLGRAGYNEQFF. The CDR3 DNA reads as TGCGCCAGCAGCCAAGATCGGCTCGGGAGGGCCGGCTACAATGAGCAGTTCTTC.

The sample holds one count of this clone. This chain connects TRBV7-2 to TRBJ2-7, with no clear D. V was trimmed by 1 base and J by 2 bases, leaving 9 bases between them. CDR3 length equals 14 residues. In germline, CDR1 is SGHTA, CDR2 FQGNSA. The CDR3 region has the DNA TGTGCCAGCAGCTTAGACAGTTTAACCTACGAGCAGTACTTC. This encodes CASSLDSLTYEQYF.

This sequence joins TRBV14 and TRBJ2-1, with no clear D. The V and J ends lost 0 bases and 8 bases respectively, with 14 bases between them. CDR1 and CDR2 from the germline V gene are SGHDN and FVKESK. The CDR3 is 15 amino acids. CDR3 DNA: TGTGCCAGCAGCCAAGACCCTACTGTGGGCCATGAGCAGTTCTTC. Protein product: CASSQDPTVGHEQFF.

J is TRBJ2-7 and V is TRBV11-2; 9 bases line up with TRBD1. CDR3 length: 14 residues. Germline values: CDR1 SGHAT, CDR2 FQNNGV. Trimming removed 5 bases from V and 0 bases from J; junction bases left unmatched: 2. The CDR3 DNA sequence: TGTGCCAGCAGCCGGACAGGGGCCTCCTACGAGCAGTACTTC. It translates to CASSRTGASYEQYF.

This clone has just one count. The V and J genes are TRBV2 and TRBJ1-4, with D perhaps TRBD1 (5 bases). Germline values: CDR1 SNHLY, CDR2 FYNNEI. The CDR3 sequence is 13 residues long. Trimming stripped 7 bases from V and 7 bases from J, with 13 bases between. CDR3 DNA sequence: TGTGCCAGCATAAGGGGTCTTCGTGAAAAACTGTTTTTT. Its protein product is CASIRGLREKLFF.

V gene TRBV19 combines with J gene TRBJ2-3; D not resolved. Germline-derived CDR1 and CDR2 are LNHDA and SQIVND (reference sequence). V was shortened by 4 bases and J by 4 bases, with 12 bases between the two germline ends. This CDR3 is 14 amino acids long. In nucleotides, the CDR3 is TGTGCCAGTAGTAACGGCTACCCGGCAGATACGCAGTATTTT. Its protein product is CASSNGYPADTQYF.

CDR3 nucleotide sequence: TGTGCCAGCAGCGTTAGCGGAGGGAGCGAGCAGTACTTC. Amino acids: CASSVSGGSEQYF. V and J are TRBV14 and TRBJ2-7; D is perhaps TRBD2 (6 bases). V was pared by 5 bases and J by 6 bases, with 14 bases between. The CDR3 has 13 amino acids. CDR1 is SGHDN and CDR2 is FVKESK in the germline V gene.

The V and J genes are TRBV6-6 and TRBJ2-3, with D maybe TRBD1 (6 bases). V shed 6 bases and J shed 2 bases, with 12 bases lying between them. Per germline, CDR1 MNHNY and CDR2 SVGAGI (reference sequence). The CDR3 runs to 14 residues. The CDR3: CASRKQGNTDTQYF. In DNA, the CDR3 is TGTGCCAGCAGGAAACAGGGTAACACAGATACGCAGTATTTT.

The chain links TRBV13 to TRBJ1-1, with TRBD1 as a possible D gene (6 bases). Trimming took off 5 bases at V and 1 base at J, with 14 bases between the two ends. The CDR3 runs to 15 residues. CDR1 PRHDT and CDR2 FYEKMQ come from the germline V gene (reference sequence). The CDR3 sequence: CASSPRGDGNTEAFF. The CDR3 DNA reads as TGTGCCAGCAGCCCTAGGGGGGACGGGAACACTGAAGCTTTCTTT.

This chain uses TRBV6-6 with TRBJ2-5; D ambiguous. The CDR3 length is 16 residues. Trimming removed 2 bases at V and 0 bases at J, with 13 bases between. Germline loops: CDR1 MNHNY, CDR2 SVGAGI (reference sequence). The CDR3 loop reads CASSYAERNHQETQYF. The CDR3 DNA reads TGTGCCAGCAGTTACGCAGAGCGAAACCACCAAGAGACCCAGTACTTC.

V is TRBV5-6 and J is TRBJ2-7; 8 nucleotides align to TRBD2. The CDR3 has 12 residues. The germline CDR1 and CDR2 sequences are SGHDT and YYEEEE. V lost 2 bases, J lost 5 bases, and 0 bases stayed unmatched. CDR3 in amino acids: CASSFGRDEQYF. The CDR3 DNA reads TGTGCCAGCAGCTTCGGGAGGGACGAGCAGTACTTC.

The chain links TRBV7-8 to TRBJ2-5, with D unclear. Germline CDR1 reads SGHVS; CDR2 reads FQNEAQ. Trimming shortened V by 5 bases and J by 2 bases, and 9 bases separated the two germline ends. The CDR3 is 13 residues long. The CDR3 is CASSPLGQETQYF. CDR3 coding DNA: TGTGCCAGCAGCCCACTGGGGCAAGAGACCCAGTACTTC.

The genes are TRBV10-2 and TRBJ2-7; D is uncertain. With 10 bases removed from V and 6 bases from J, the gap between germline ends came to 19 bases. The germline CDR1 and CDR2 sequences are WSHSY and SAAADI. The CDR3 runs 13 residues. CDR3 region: CATSPRLLGEQYF. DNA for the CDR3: TGCGCCACTTCCCCGCGACTCCTAGGCGAGCAGTACTTC.

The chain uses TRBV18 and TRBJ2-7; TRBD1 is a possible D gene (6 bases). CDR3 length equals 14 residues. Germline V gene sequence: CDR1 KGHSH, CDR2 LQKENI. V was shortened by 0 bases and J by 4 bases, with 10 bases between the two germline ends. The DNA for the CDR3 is TGTGCCAGCTCACCACCCGGGACAACTTACGAGCAGTACTTC. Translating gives CASSPPGTTYEQYF.

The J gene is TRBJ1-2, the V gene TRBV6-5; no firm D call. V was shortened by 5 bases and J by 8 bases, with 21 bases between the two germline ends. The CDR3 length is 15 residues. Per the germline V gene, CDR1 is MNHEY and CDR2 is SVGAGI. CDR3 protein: CASSISPSRGVGYTF. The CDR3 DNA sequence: TGTGCCAGCAGTATATCCCCGTCACGGGGAGTGGGCTACACCTTC.

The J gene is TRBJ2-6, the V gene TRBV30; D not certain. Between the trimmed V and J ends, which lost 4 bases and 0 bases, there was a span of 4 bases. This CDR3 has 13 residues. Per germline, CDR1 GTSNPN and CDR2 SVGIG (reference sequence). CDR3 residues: CAWKVSGANVLTF. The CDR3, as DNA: TGTGCCTGGAAAGTCTCTGGGGCCAACGTCCTGACTTTC. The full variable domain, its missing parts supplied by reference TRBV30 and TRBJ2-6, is SQTIHQWPATLVQPVGSPLSLECTVEGTSNPNLYWYRQAAGRGLQLLFYSVGIGQISSEVPQNLSASRPQDRQFILSSKKLLLSDSGFYLCAWKVSGANVLTFGAGSRLTVL.

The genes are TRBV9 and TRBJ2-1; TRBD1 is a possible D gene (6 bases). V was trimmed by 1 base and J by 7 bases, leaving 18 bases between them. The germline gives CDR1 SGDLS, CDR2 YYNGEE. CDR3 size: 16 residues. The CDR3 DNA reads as TGTGCCAGCAGCGTAATGGCAGGGGAGAAGGGGAATGAGCAGTTCTTC. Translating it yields CASSVMAGEKGNEQFF.

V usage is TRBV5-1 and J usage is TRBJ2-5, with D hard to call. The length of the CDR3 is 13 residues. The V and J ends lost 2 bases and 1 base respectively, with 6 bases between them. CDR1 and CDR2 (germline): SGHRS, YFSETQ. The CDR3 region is CASSLSVQETQYF. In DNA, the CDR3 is TGCGCCAGCAGCTTATCGGTCCAAGAGACCCAGTACTTC. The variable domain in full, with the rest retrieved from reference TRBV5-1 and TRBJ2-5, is KAGVTQTPRYLIKTRGQQVTLSCSPISGHRSVSWYQQTPGQGLQFLFEYFSETQRNKGNFPGRFSGRQFSNSRSEMNVSTLELGDSALYLCASSLSVQETQYFGPGTRLLVL.

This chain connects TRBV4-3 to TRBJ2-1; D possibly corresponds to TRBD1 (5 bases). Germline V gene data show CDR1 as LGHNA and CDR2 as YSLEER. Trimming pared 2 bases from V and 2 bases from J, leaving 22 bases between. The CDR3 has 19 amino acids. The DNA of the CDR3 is TGCGCCAGCAGCCAACAACTTACCGTGCCAGGGCCAACCTACAATGAGCAGTTCTTC. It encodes CASSQQLTVPGPTYNEQFF.

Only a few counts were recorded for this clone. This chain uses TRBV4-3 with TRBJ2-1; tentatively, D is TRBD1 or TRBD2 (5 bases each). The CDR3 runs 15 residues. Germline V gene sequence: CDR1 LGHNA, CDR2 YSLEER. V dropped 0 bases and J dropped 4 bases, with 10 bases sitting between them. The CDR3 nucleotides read TGCGCCAGCAGCCAAGATCGGGGCCGTTACAATGAGCAGTTCTTC. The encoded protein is CASSQDRGRYNEQFF.